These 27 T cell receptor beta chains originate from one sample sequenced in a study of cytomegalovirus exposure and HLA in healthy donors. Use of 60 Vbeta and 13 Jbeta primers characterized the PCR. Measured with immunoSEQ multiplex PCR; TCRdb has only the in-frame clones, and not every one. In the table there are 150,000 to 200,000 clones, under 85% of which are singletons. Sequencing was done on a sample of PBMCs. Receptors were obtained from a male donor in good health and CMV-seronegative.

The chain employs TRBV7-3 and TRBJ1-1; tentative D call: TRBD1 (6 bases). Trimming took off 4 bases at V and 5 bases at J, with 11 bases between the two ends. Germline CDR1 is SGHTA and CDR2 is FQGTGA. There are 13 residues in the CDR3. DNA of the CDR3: TGTGCCAGCAGCTCAGGCAGGGGAACTGAAGCTTTCTTT. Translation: CASSSGRGTEAFF. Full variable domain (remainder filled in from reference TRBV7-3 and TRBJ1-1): GAGVSQTPSNKVTEKGKYVELRCDPISGHTALYWYRQSLGQGPEFLIYFQGTGAADDSGLPNDRFFAVRPEGSVSTLKIQRTERGDSAVYLCASSSGRGTEAFFGQGTRLTVV.

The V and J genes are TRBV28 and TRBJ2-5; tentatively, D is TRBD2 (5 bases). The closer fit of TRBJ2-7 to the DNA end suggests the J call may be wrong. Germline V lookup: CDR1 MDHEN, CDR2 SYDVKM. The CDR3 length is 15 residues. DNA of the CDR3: TGTGCCAGCAGTTTTACCCAGCGGCCCTCCTACGAGCAGTACTTC. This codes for CASSFTQRPSYEQYF.

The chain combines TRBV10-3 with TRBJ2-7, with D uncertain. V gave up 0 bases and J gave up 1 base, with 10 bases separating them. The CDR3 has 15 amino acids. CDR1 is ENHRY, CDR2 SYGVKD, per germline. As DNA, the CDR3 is TGTGCCATCAGTGAGTCCCCGGCGGTATCCTACGAGCAGTACTTC. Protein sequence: CAISESPAVSYEQYF.

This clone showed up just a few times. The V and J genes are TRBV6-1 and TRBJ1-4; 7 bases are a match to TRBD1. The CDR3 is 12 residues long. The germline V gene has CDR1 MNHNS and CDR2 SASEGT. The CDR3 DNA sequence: TGTGCGACACTAAACAGGGGAGGAAAACTGTTTTTT. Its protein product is CATLNRGGKLFF.

This CDR3 reads CSVLWRSFGNQPQHF. The DNA of the CDR3 is TGCAGCGTTCTTTGGAGGAGTTTTGGCAATCAGCCCCAGCATTTT. The chain couples TRBV29-1 to TRBJ1-5; D not certain. V dropped 5 bases and J dropped 2 bases, with 16 bases sitting between them. The CDR3 has 15 amino acids. Looked up from germline, CDR1 is SQVTM and CDR2 is ANQGSEA.

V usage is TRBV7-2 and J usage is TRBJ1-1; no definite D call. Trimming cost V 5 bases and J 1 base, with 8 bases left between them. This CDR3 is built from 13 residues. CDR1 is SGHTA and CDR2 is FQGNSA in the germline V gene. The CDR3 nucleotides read TGTGCCAGCAGCCGACAACCGAACACTGAAGCTTTCTTT. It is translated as CASSRQPNTEAFF.

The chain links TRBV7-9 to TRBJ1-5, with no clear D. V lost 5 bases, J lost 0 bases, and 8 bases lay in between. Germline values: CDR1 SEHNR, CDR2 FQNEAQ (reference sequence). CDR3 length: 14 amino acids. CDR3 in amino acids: CASSTEYSNQPQHF. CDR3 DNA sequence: TGTGCCAGCAGCACCGAGTATAGCAATCAGCCCCAGCATTTT.

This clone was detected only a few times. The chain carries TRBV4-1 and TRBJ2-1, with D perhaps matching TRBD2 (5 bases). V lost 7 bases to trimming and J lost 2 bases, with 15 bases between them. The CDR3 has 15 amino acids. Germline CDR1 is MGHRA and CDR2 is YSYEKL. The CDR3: CASTLSSGAYNEQFF. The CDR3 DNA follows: TGCGCCAGCACCCTGAGCAGCGGAGCCTACAATGAGCAGTTCTTC.

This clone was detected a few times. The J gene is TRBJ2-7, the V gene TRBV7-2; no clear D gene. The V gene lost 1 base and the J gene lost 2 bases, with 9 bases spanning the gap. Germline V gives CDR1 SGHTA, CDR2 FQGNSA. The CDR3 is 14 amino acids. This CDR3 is CASSLDRFTYEQYF. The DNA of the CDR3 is TGTGCCAGCAGCTTAGACCGGTTTACCTACGAGCAGTACTTC.

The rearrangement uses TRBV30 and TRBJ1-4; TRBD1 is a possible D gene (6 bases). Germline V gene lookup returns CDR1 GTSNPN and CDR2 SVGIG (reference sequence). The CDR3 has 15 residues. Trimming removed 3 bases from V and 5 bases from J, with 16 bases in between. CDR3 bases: TGTGCCTGGAGACCCAAGACAGGTTCGAATGAAAAACTGTTTTTT. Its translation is CAWRPKTGSNEKLFF.

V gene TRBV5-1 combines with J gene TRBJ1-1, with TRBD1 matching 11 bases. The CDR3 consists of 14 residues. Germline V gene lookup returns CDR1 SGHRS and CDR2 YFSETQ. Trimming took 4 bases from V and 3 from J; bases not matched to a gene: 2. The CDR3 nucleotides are TGCGCCAGCAGCCCGGGACAGGGGGACACTGAAGCTTTCTTT. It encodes CASSPGQGDTEAFF.

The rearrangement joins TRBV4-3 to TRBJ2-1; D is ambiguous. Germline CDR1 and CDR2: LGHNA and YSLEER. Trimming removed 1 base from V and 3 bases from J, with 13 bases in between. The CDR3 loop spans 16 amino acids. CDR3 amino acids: CASSQGYSTFYNEQFF. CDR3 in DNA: TGCGCCAGCAGCCAAGGGTACTCCACCTTCTACAATGAGCAGTTCTTC.

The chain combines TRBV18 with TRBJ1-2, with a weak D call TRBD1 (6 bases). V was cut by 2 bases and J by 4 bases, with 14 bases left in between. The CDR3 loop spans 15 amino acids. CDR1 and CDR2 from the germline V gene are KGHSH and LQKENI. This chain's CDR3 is CASSPEVGQSYGYTF. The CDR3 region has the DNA TGTGCCAGCTCACCAGAGGTTGGACAGAGCTATGGCTACACCTTC.

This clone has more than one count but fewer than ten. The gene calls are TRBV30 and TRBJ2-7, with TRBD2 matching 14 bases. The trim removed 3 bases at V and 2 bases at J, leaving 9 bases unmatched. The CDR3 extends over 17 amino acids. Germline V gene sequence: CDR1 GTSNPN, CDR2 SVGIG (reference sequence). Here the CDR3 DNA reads TGTGCCTGGAGGAGCCGGACTAGCGGGAGGCCGGCCTACGAGCAGTACTTC. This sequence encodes CAWRSRTSGRPAYEQYF.

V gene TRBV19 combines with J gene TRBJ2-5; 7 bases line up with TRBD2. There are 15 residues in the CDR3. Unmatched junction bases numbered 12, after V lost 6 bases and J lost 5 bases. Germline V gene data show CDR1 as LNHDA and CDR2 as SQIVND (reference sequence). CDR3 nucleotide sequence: TGTGCCAGTAGGGTAGCGGGCCTAGGCCACGAGACCCAGTACTTC. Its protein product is CASRVAGLGHETQYF.

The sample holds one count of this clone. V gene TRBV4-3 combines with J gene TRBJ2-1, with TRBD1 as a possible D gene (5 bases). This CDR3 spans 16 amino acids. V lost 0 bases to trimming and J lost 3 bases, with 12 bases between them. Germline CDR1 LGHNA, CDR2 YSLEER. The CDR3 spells CASSQDMVQGYNEQFF. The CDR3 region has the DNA TGCGCCAGCAGCCAAGATATGGTTCAGGGCTACAATGAGCAGTTCTTC.

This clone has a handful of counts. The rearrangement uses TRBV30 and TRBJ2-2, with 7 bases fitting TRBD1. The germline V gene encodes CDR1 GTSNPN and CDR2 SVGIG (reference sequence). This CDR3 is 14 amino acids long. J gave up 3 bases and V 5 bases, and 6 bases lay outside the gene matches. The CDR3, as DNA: TGTGCCTGGGACTGGACAGGCTACACCGGGGAGCTGTTTTTT. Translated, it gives CAWDWTGYTGELFF.

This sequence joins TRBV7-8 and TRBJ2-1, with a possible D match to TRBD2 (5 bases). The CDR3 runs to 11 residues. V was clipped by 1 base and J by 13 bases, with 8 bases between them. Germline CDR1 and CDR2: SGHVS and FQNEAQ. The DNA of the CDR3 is TGTGCCAGCAGCTTAGAAGCGGTACAGTTCTTC. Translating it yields CASSLEAVQFF.

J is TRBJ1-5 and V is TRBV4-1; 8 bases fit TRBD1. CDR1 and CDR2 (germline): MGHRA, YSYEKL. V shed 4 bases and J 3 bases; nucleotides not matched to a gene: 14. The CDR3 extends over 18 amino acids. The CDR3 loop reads CASSLYLPSTGDNQPQHF. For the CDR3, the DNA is TGCGCCAGCAGCCTTTATCTACCCTCGACAGGGGACAATCAGCCCCAGCATTTT.

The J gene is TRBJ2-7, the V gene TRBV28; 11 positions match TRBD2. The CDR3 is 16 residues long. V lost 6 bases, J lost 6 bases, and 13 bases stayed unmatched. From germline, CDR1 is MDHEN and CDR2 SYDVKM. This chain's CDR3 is CASRTFGTSGTLEQYF. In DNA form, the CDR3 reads TGTGCCAGCAGAACATTCGGGACTAGCGGTACTCTCGAGCAGTACTTC.

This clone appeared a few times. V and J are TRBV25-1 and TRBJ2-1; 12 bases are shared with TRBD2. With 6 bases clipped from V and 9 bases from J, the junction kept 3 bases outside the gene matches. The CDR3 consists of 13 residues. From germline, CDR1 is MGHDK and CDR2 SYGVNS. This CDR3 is CASRTSGSGEQFF. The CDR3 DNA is TGTGCCAGCAGGACTAGCGGGAGTGGTGAGCAGTTCTTC.

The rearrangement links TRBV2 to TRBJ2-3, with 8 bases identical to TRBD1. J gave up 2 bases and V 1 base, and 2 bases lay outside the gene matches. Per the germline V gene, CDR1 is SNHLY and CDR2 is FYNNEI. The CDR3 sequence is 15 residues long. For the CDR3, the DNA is TGTGCCAGCAGTGAAGGACAGGGGATCACAGATACGCAGTATTTT. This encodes CASSEGQGITDTQYF.

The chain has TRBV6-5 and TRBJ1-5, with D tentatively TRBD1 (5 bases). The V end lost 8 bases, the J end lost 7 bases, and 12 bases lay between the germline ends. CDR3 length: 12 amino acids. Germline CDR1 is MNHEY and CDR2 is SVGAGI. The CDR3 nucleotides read TGTGCCAGCGGCTACCAGGGCCAGCCCCAGCATTTT. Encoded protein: CASGYQGQPQHF.

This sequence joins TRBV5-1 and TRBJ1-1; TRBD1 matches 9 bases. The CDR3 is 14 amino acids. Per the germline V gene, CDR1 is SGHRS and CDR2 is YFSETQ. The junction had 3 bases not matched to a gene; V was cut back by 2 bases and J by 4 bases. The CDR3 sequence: CASSLGTGTTEAFF. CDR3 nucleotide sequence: TGCGCCAGCAGCTTAGGGACAGGGACCACTGAAGCTTTCTTT.

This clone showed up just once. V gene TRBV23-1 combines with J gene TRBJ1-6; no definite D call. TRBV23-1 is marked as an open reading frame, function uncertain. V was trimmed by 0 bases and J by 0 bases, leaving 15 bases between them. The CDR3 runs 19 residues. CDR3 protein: CASSQSRCLASSYNSPLHF. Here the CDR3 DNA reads TGCGCCAGCAGTCAATCGAGATGCCTGGCTAGCTCCTATAATTCACCCCTCCACTTT.

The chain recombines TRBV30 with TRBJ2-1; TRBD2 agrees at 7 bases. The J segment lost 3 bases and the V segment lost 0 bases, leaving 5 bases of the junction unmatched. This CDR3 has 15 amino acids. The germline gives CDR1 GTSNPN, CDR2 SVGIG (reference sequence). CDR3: CAWSVFASGYNEQFF. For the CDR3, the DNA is TGTGCCTGGAGTGTATTTGCTAGCGGCTACAATGAGCAGTTCTTC.

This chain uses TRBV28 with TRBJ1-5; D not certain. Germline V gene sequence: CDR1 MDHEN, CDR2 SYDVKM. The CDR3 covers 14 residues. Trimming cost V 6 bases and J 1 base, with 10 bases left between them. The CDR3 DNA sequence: TGTGCCAGCAGCCAACCAGGAAGCAATCAGCCCCAGCATTTT. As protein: CASSQPGSNQPQHF. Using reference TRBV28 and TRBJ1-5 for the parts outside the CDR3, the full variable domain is DVKVTQSSRYLVKRTGEKVFLECVQDMDHENMFWYRQDPGLGLRLIYFSYDVKMKEKGDIPEGYSVSREKKERFSLILESASTNQTSMYLCASSQPGSNQPQHFGDGTRLSIL.